These 21 T cell receptor beta chains were sequenced from one sample in a study of T cell clusters in autoimmune cytopenias (dated by TCRdb to between 2018 and 2020). The data were produced on an Illumina MiSeq. Multiplex PCR with a touch-down protocol amplified TRB rearrangements, with the TRB-A and TRB-B primer pools combined in a single tube. The reads were reprocessed in TCRdb, with one entry per CDR3 protein sequence and no accompanying DNA. The sample table holds 6,800 or so distinct CDR3 sequences. The ten largest clones represent about 9.6% of the sample. For each sample, TRB amplification used 200 to 300 ng of peripheral blood genomic DNA, equal to some 35,000 genome equivalents. These data were also filed under a second study, of T cell repertoires in aging, cancer and after chemotherapy.

The sequenced material came from peripheral blood. The origin of the receptors is a human donor in good health.

The V call is TRBV5-6, the J call TRBJ2-7; TCRdb outputs TRBD1, but without DNA this stays unchecked. The length of the CDR3 is 15 residues. Germline-derived CDR1 and CDR2 are SGHDT and YYEEEE. CDR3 region: CASRDIGQQDYEQYF.

This clonotype is deemed medium-sized (0.01 to 0.1%) by its frequency. The chain recombines TRBV30 with TRBJ2-3; TCRdb outputs TRBD2, but without DNA this stays unchecked. The CDR3 consists of 15 residues. Germline-derived CDR1 and CDR2 are GTSNPN and SVGIG (reference sequence). CDR3 loop: CAWSAGLAGEDTQYF.

Frequency places this clonotype as medium-sized. The rearrangement uses TRBV30 and TRBJ2-2; TCRdb selects TRBD1, and the lack of DNA leaves this call unchecked. Germline V gives CDR1 GTSNPN, CDR2 SVGIG (reference sequence). The CDR3 covers 11 residues. This CDR3 is CACGRGGELFF.

This clonotype is labeled medium-sized based on frequency. The rearrangement links TRBV19 to TRBJ1-4. Germline V gene data show CDR1 as LNHDA and CDR2 as SQIVND (reference sequence). The CDR3 is 14 amino acids. CDR3 protein: CASRSDPTGEKLFF.

The rearrangement joins TRBV24-1 to TRBJ2-2; TCRdb picks TRBD1, but there is no DNA to check that call. The CDR3 contains 14 residues. The germline gives CDR1 KGHDR, CDR2 SFDVKD. CDR3 sequence: CATSDPRGGRELFF.

The rearrangement uses TRBV6-2 or TRBV6-3 and TRBJ2-5; TCRdb's D gene call, TRBD1, goes unchecked for lack of DNA. Germline V gene data show CDR1 as MNHEY and CDR2 as SVGEGT. The CDR3 totals 14 residues. The CDR3 reads CASSVRGPDETQYF.

According to its frequency, this clonotype is medium-sized. The CDR3 region is CASSLTSGGTYNEQFF. The V and J genes are TRBV18 and TRBJ2-1; as DNA is missing, the TRBD2 call by TCRdb cannot be tested. Germline-derived CDR1 and CDR2 are KGHSH and LQKENI. This CDR3 contains 16 residues.

This clonotype is deemed medium-sized (0.01 to 0.1%) by its frequency. This rearrangement joins TRBV5-4 to TRBJ2-1; TCRdb calls TRBD2, which cannot be checked without DNA. This CDR3 is 16 amino acids long. Germline V gene sequence: CDR1 SGHNT, CDR2 YYREEE (reference sequence). CDR3 loop: CASSFAGTSGNNEQFF.

This clonotype counts as medium-sized by frequency. The chain uses TRBV12-3 or TRBV12-4 and TRBJ1-5. The CDR3 runs 13 residues. The CDR3 reads CASSLGLNQPQHF.

CDR3 region: CASSLLGGGWETQYF. The chain employs TRBV12-3 or TRBV12-4 and TRBJ2-5; TCRdb gives TRBD1 as the D gene, but with no DNA this cannot be confirmed. The CDR3 totals 15 residues.

The chain has TRBV6-1 and TRBJ2-2; the TCRdb call, TRBD1, lacks DNA for checking. The CDR3 covers 14 residues. The germline V gene has CDR1 MNHNS and CDR2 SASEGT. The chain's CDR3 is CASRGTGDTGELFF.

This clonotype is identified as medium-sized from frequency. This chain joins TRBV6-1 and TRBJ2-1. Per germline, CDR1 MNHNS and CDR2 SASEGT. This CDR3 region has 13 residues. CDR3 amino acids: CASSDREHNEQFF.

The gene calls are TRBV12-3 or TRBV12-4 and TRBJ2-3; the TRBD2 assignment by TCRdb is unverifiable without DNA. The CDR3 contains 16 residues. CDR3 region: CASSSWTSGGADTQYF.

The chain has TRBV5-6 and TRBJ1-4. Looked up from germline, CDR1 is SGHDT and CDR2 is YYEEEE. The CDR3 is 14 amino acids. CDR3 sequence: CASASGRTNEKLFF.

The CDR3: CASSLDTPPGEGYTF. This chain connects TRBV7-9 to TRBJ1-2. The CDR3 extends over 15 amino acids. Germline V CDR1 and CDR2: SEHNR, FQNEAQ (reference sequence).

The chain is built from TRBV15 and TRBJ2-2. Germline CDR1 reads LNHNV; CDR2 reads YYDKDF (reference sequence). The CDR3 length is 15 residues. The CDR3 sequence: CATSRGFPNTGELFF.

The rearrangement uses TRBV6-5 and TRBJ2-5; the D gene TCRdb calls, TRBD2, cannot be checked with no DNA. The CDR3 consists of 15 residues. Germline V CDR1 and CDR2: MNHEY, SVGAGI. The CDR3 reads CASSEEEGSGETQYF.

The rearrangement links TRBV6-4 to TRBJ2-1. The CDR3 spans 16 residues. Germline CDR1 MRHNA, CDR2 SNTAGT. This chain's CDR3 is CASSDSRDGDYNEQFF.

This chain joins TRBV19 and TRBJ1-5; there is no DNA to check the TCRdb D call of TRBD1. The CDR3 length is 17 residues. Per germline, CDR1 LNHDA and CDR2 SQIVND (reference sequence). The CDR3 is CASSIDPGGRSNQPQHF. Full variable domain (rest looked up from reference TRBV19 and TRBJ1-5): DGGITQSPKYLFRKEGQNVTLSCEQNLNHDAMYWYRQDPGQGLRLIYYSQIVNDFQKGDIAEGYSVSREKKESFPLTVTSAQKNPTAFYLCASSIDPGGRSNQPQHFGDGTRLSIL.

This clonotype counts as medium-sized by frequency. The genes are TRBV15 and TRBJ2-3. This CDR3 comprises 14 residues. Germline loops: CDR1 LNHNV, CDR2 YYDKDF (reference sequence). The CDR3 protein is CATSRDRFTDTQYF. Together with reference TRBV15 and TRBJ2-3, the CDR3 gives the full variable domain: DAMVIQNPRYQVTQFGKPVTLSCSQTLNHNVMYWYQQKSSQAPKLLFHYYDKDFNNEADTPDNFQSRRPNTSFCFLDIRSPGLGDTAMYLCATSRDRFTDTQYFGPGTRLTVL.

This clonotype registers medium-sized by frequency. The gene calls are TRBV15 and TRBJ2-5; TCRdb returns TRBD2, unconfirmable since there is no DNA. The length of the CDR3 is 14 residues. Germline CDR1 reads LNHNV; CDR2 reads YYDKDF (reference sequence). CDR3 protein: CATSRGGESETQYF.